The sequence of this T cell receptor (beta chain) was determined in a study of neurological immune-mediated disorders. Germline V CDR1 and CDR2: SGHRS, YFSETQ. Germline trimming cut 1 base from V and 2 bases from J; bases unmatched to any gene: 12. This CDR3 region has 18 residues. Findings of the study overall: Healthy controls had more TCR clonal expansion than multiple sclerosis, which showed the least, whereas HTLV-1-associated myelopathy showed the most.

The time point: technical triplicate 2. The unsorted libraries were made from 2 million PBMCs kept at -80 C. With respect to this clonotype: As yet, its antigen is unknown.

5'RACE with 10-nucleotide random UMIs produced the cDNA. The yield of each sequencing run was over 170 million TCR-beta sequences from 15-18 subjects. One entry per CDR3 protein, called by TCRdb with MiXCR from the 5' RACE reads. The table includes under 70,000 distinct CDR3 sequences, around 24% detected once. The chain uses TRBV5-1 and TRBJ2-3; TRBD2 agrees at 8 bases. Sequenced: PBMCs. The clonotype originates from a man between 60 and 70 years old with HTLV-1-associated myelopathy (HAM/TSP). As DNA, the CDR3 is TGCGCCAGCAGCTTGATCGAGTCTTGCGGGAGGCACACAGATACGCAGTATTTT. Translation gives CASSLIESCGRHTDTQYF.